What follows is one T cell receptor beta chain and its context. The ends were cut back, 8 bases at V and 2 bases at J, with 6 bases in the middle. The length of the CDR3 is 11 residues. CDR1 is MNHNS and CDR2 is SASEGT in the germline V gene. The data are from a study of shared clonotypes between healthy human individuals. The method was immunoSEQ multiplex PCR; TCRdb's version includes in-frame clones alone and lacks a portion of them. Of roughly 2,500,000 clones listed, over 85% are singletons. This TCR was sampled from a man aged 18 to 35 in good health. Some clones in this sample may be carry-over from other donors' samples. The V call is TRBV6-1, the J call TRBJ1-1; D remains ambiguous. Material: naive CD4+ T cells from PBMCs. Described subset: CD45RA+ positively selected. The CDR3 DNA follows: TGTGCCAGCCACCTTAACACTGAAGCTTTCTTT. Translation gives CASHLNTEAFF.